This TCR beta chain was sequenced for a study of response to subunit inactivated influenza vaccine. General observations from the study: After each seasonal influenza vaccination, few new T cells are recruited, the authors suggested.

V was pared by 4 bases and J by 1 base, with 9 bases between. Germline V CDR1 and CDR2: ENHRY, SYGVKD. This CDR3 region has 14 residues. One entry per CDR3 protein, called by TCRdb with MiXCR from the RT-PCR reads. Of 450,000 to 600,000 distinct CDR3 sequences in the sample, approximately 15% are singletons; the top ten hold 3%. This clonotype was counted a few times. Its antigen is not identified. Specimen: CD4+ T cells sorted from PBMCs, collected 23 months after vaccination. The sequence derives from a man aged 45-69 years who received an inactivated influenza vaccine. The chain recombines TRBV10-3 with TRBJ2-3, with D possibly TRBD2 on 6 matching bases. DNA for the CDR3: TGTGCCATCAGTGCGGGAGCTGGCACAGATACGCAGTATTTT. This codes for CAISAGAGTDTQYF.